These 29 T cell receptor beta chains were sequenced from one sample in a study of regulatory T cells in long-lasting Graves disease. As to time point: persistent/refractory GD, antithyroid drugs over 5 years with positive TRAb. RNA from PBMCs was the source of the TCR library. Libraries of TCR beta came from iRepertoire HTBI primers plus Arm-PCR of CDR3 regions. TCRdb re-derived calls from the multiplex PCR reads in MiXCR, one entry per CDR3 protein. The sample contains roughly 450,000 distinct CDR3 sequences, around a quarter of which appear only once. This specimen consisted of peripheral blood mononuclear cells (PBMCs), obtained when the disease was refractory, from a patient treated with antithyroid drugs. Receptors were obtained from a female donor with Graves disease.

This chain uses TRBV28 with TRBJ1-2; TRBD1 matches at 11 bases. The V segment lost 6 bases and the J segment 8 bases; nucleotides outside the gene matches: 14. Germline loops: CDR1 MDHEN, CDR2 SYDVKM. This CDR3 has 16 amino acids. The CDR3 nucleotides are TGTGCCAGCAGGAACCTCTTGGACAGGGGGCTTCGAGGCTACACCTTC. Translation: CASRNLLDRGLRGYTF.

This rearrangement joins TRBV29-1 to TRBJ2-7, with 13 bases that match TRBD2. The V gene end was trimmed by 5 bases and the J gene end by 2 bases; junction bases not matched to a gene: 3. The CDR3 sequence is 14 residues long. CDR1 and CDR2 from the germline V gene are SQVTM and ANQGSEA. The CDR3 region has the DNA TGCAGCGTTTTACTAGCGGGAGGGCCCTACGAGCAGTACTTC. Translation: CSVLLAGGPYEQYF.

This clonotype was detected only once. The chain couples TRBV29-1 to TRBJ2-7, with no clear D. The CDR3 runs 12 residues. Germline CDR1 is SQVTM and CDR2 is ANQGSEA. V dropped 3 bases and J dropped 0 bases, with 6 bases sitting between them. The CDR3 protein is CSVDTVSYEQYF. The CDR3 region has the DNA TGCAGCGTTGATACGGTCTCCTACGAGCAGTACTTC.

The chain employs TRBV2 and TRBJ2-7; perhaps TRBD1 as D (5 bases). Germline V lookup: CDR1 SNHLY, CDR2 FYNNEI. V was cut by 4 bases and J by 6 bases, with 16 bases left in between. The CDR3 is made up of 14 amino acids. The CDR3 here is CASSARGLYIEQYF. DNA for the CDR3: TGTGCCAGCAGTGCAAGGGGCTTATACATCGAGCAGTACTTC.

This clonotype showed up just a few times. V gene TRBV6-5 combines with J gene TRBJ2-2; D call uncertain. This CDR3 comprises 14 residues. The germline V gene encodes CDR1 MNHEY and CDR2 SVGAGI. Trimming stripped 3 bases from V and 3 bases from J, with 8 bases between. CDR3 protein: CASSYLRDTGELFF. DNA of the CDR3: TGTGCCAGCAGTTATCTGCGTGACACCGGGGAGCTGTTTTTT.

The rearrangement joins TRBV5-6 to TRBJ1-2; TRBD1 might be the D (6 bases). The CDR3 runs 15 residues. V gave up 1 base and J gave up 2 bases, with 12 bases separating them. Per the germline V gene, CDR1 is SGHDT and CDR2 is YYEEEE. The CDR3 DNA sequence: TGTGCCAGCAGCTTGAGGACAGTAGCGAACTATGGCTACACCTTC. Its translation: CASSLRTVANYGYTF. The full variable domain, completed using reference TRBV5-6 and TRBJ1-2, is DAGVTQSPTHLIKTRGQQVTLRCSPKSGHDTVSWYQQALGQGPQFIFQYYEEEERQRGNFPDRFSGHQFPNYSSELNVNALLLGDSALYLCASSLRTVANYGYTFGSGTRLTVV.

The CDR3 protein is CASSLSLATAYEQYF. The CDR3 DNA is TGTGCCAGCAGCTTGTCCCTAGCGACTGCCTACGAGCAGTACTTC. The chain recombines TRBV7-2 with TRBJ2-7; the D gene is possibly TRBD2 (6 bases). The CDR3 is 15 residues long. CDR1 and CDR2 from the germline V gene are SGHTA and FQGNSA. V shed 3 bases and J shed 2 bases, with 14 bases lying between them.

The V and J genes are TRBV12-5 and TRBJ2-2, with D hard to call. This CDR3 is 12 amino acids long. V was shortened by 3 bases and J by 7 bases, with 6 bases between the two germline ends. Germline V gives CDR1 LGHNT, CDR2 FRNRAP. Here the CDR3 DNA reads TGTGCTAGTGGTTTCCCGGGCGGGGAGCTGTTTTTT. Translating it yields CASGFPGGELFF. Supplemented by reference TRBV12-5 and TRBJ2-2, the full variable domain reads DARVTQTPRHKVTEMGQEVTMRCQPILGHNTVFWYRQTMMQGLELLAYFRNRAPLDDSGMPKDRFSAEMPDATLATLKIQPSEPRDSAVYFCASGFPGGELFFGEGSRLTVL.

In its sample, this clonotype was seen many times. The V call is TRBV2, the J call TRBJ2-7; the D gene is possibly TRBD2 (5 bases). V was cut by 2 bases and J by 4 bases, with 9 bases left in between. CDR3 size: 13 residues. Germline CDR1 and CDR2: SNHLY and FYNNEI. CDR3 amino acids: CASSEIQRYEQYF. CDR3 nucleotide sequence: TGTGCCAGCAGTGAAATCCAGCGGTACGAGCAGTACTTC.

A word on this clonotype: A much larger clone is a single base away; this may be a read error. The V call is TRBV6-5, the J call TRBJ2-7, with D unclear. Germline V lookup: CDR1 MNHEY, CDR2 SVGAGI. CDR3 length equals 14 residues. The CDR3 reads CVSSYSDAGIGQYF. DNA for the CDR3: TGTGTCAGCAGTTACTCGGACGCCGGAATAGGGCAGTACTTC.

V is TRBV29-1 and J is TRBJ2-2; D gene ambiguous. In germline, CDR1 is SQVTM, CDR2 ANQGSEA. The V end lost 4 bases, the J end lost 2 bases, and 5 bases lay between the germline ends. There are 12 residues in the CDR3. The CDR3 coding sequence is TGCAGCGTTGGGGAAAACACCGGGGAGCTGTTTTTT. Its protein product is CSVGENTGELFF.

This clonotype was detected only a few times. This chain uses TRBV25-1 with TRBJ1-1; D call uncertain. The CDR3 runs to 14 residues. V was shortened by 2 bases and J by 1 base, with 8 bases between the two germline ends. Germline CDR1 reads MGHDK; CDR2 reads SYGVNS. Here the CDR3 DNA reads TGTGCCAGCAGTGAACCAGGAGAGAACACTGAAGCTTTCTTT. Translating gives CASSEPGENTEAFF.

The chain employs TRBV5-6 and TRBJ2-1, with D perhaps matching TRBD1 (5 bases). V was shortened by 4 bases and J by 5 bases, with 19 bases between the two germline ends. The CDR3 length is 16 residues. The germline V gene encodes CDR1 SGHDT and CDR2 YYEEEE. CDR3 in DNA: TGTGCCAGCAGCACTTTGGTAGGTGTGGGGCACAATGAGCAGTTCTTC. The encoded protein is CASSTLVGVGHNEQFF.

This clonotype was found a few times. The chain couples TRBV16 to TRBJ1-2; TRBD1 matches 7 bases. Unmatched junction bases numbered 7, after V lost 4 bases and J lost 8 bases. CDR3 length: 13 residues. CDR1 is KGHSY and CDR2 is FQNENV in the germline V gene. The CDR3 is CASSPSEGAGYTF. For the CDR3, the DNA is TGTGCCAGCAGCCCCTCAGAGGGGGCGGGCTACACCTTC.

This clonotype was detected many times. DNA of the CDR3: TGTGCCAGCAGTTATAATTCCCTTGAAGCTTTCTTT. This encodes CASSYNSLEAFF. The chain has TRBV2 and TRBJ1-1; D call uncertain. The length of the CDR3 is 12 residues. Germline-derived CDR1 and CDR2 are SNHLY and FYNNEI. V was trimmed by 5 bases and J by 7 bases, leaving 11 bases between them.

This clonotype turned up a few times. The V and J genes are TRBV28 and TRBJ2-4, with TRBD2 matching over 7 bases. The CDR3 length is 18 residues. V lost 7 bases to trimming and J lost 0 bases; unmatched junction nucleotides: 15. From germline, CDR1 is MDHEN and CDR2 SYDVKM. The CDR3 DNA follows: TGTGCCAGCACCCGCCGGGGGGAGGGTGCACTAGCCAAAAACATTCAGTACTTC. Amino acid sequence: CASTRRGEGALAKNIQYF. Full variable domain (missing parts from reference TRBV28 and TRBJ2-4): DVKVTQSSRYLVKRTGEKVFLECVQDMDHENMFWYRQDPGLGLRLIYFSYDVKMKEKGDIPEGYSVSREKKERFSLILESASTNQTSMYLCASTRRGEGALAKNIQYFGAGTRLSVL.

This clonotype was observed a handful of times. The V call is TRBV6-1, the J call TRBJ1-2, with D perhaps matching TRBD1 (6 bases). V was pared by 9 bases and J by 5 bases, with 10 bases between. This CDR3 has 11 residues. The germline V gene has CDR1 MNHNS and CDR2 SASEGT. The CDR3: CASRGGYGYTF. The CDR3 DNA reads as TGTGCCAGTAGAGGGGGATATGGCTACACCTTC.

This clonotype came up a few times. V gene TRBV6-1 combines with J gene TRBJ1-5; D call uncertain. The V gene's germline CDR1 is MNHNS and CDR2 SASEGT. The CDR3 totals 15 residues. V was shortened by 4 bases and J by 7 bases, with 17 bases between the two germline ends. The CDR3 DNA follows: TGTGCCAGCAGTGGGGGAAGTCAGACGAGCCAGCCCCAGCATTTT. This encodes CASSGGSQTSQPQHF.

In its sample, this clonotype was seen a few times. V and J are TRBV13 and TRBJ1-2; a weak D match, TRBD1 (6 bases). CDR3 size: 16 residues. With 4 bases removed from V and 4 bases from J, the gap between germline ends came to 19 bases. Germline loops: CDR1 PRHDT, CDR2 FYEKMQ (reference sequence). The CDR3 DNA reads TGTGCCAGCAGCTCAACGGGCGGGGGGCTCGGCTATGGCTACACCTTC. This translates into CASSSTGGGLGYGYTF.

The rearrangement uses TRBV9 and TRBJ1-1; D unclear. V was trimmed by 0 bases and J by 7 bases, leaving 13 bases between them. The CDR3 length is 14 residues. Germline V lookup: CDR1 SGDLS, CDR2 YYNGEE. Here the CDR3 DNA reads TGTGCCAGCAGCGTAGCCGGTAATTCGGGTGAAGCTTTCTTT. Translated, it gives CASSVAGNSGEAFF. Based on the CDR3 plus reference TRBV9 and TRBJ1-1, the full variable domain is DSGVTQTPKHLITATGQRVTLRCSPRSGDLSVYWYQQSLDQGLQFLIQYYNGEERAKGNILERFSAQQFPDLHSELNLSSLELGDSALYFCASSVAGNSGEAFFGQGTRLTVV.

This clonotype was recorded at least ten times. V gene TRBV20-1 combines with J gene TRBJ2-7; 11 bases map to TRBD2. Germline trimming cut 5 bases from V and 9 bases from J; bases unmatched to any gene: 6. CDR1 is DFQATT and CDR2 is SNEGSKA in the germline V gene (reference sequence). There are 12 residues in the CDR3. The CDR3 DNA reads as TGCAGTGCTGGGACTAGCGGCGTTAGGCAGTACTTC. Amino acid sequence: CSAGTSGVRQYF.

The chain links TRBV19 to TRBJ1-5; no reliable D call. Trimming shortened V by 3 bases and J by 7 bases, and 16 bases separated the two germline ends. Germline values: CDR1 LNHDA, CDR2 SQIVND (reference sequence). The CDR3 extends over 15 amino acids. CDR3 amino acids: CASSIGPLGFQPQHF. The DNA for the CDR3 is TGTGCCAGTAGTATCGGCCCATTGGGTTTCCAGCCCCAGCATTTT.

The rearrangement joins TRBV30 to TRBJ1-5; D is uncertain. This CDR3 spans 13 amino acids. Germline V gene sequence: CDR1 GTSNPN, CDR2 SVGIG (reference sequence). Trimming left V 5 bases short and J 2 bases short, with 10 bases between. The CDR3 sequence: CAWGETGNQPQHF. As DNA, the CDR3 is TGTGCCTGGGGGGAGACCGGCAATCAGCCCCAGCATTTT.

In this sample, this clonotype turned up a few times. The V gene is TRBV5-1, the J gene TRBJ2-7; 11 bases are a match to TRBD1. The length of the CDR3 is 16 residues. Germline V gives CDR1 SGHRS, CDR2 YFSETQ. With 2 bases clipped from V and 0 bases from J, the junction kept 4 bases outside the gene matches. The CDR3 spells CASSFGDRGFSYEQYF. DNA of the CDR3: TGCGCCAGCAGCTTCGGGGACAGGGGGTTCTCCTACGAGCAGTACTTC. Using reference TRBV5-1 and TRBJ2-7 for the parts outside the CDR3, the full variable domain is KAGVTQTPRYLIKTRGQQVTLSCSPISGHRSVSWYQQTPGQGLQFLFEYFSETQRNKGNFPGRFSGRQFSNSRSEMNVSTLELGDSALYLCASSFGDRGFSYEQYFGPGTRLTVT.

This chain connects TRBV5-6 to TRBJ1-2; D unclear. Trimming removed 2 bases at V and 2 bases at J, with 13 bases between. Germline V gene sequence: CDR1 SGHDT, CDR2 YYEEEE. CDR3 length: 15 amino acids. CDR3 region: CASSFRGKHNYGYTF. Here the CDR3 DNA reads TGTGCCAGCAGCTTTCGGGGTAAACACAACTATGGCTACACCTTC.

The sample holds a few counts of this clonotype. The chain combines TRBV20-1 with TRBJ2-7; D is unresolved. This CDR3 has 11 amino acids. V lost 8 bases to trimming and J lost 5 bases, with 13 bases between them. CDR1 is DFQATT, CDR2 SNEGSKA, per germline (reference sequence). CDR3 nucleotide sequence: TGCAGTTTAGGTGGGTTGGACGAGCAGTACTTC. The encoded protein is CSLGGLDEQYF.

The table lists this clonotype with many counts. V gene TRBV2 combines with J gene TRBJ2-5; TRBD2 agrees at 8 bases. Germline V CDR1 and CDR2: SNHLY, FYNNEI. With V trimmed by 3 bases and J by 5 bases, 8 bases remained unmatched. CDR3 size: 15 residues. CDR3 bases: TGTGCCAGCAGTGACGTCGGGACTAGTTTGGAGACCCAGTACTTC. It encodes CASSDVGTSLETQYF.

This clonotype was detected many times. V usage is TRBV5-1 and J usage is TRBJ1-1; the match to TRBD1 covers 10 bases. The CDR3 covers 15 residues. V was clipped by 3 bases and J by 3 bases; unmatched bases: 5. Per the germline V gene, CDR1 is SGHRS and CDR2 is YFSETQ. The CDR3 region has the DNA TGCGCCAGCAGCTGGGGGGACAGGGGTTACACTGAAGCTTTCTTT. This gives the protein CASSWGDRGYTEAFF.

V gene TRBV19 combines with J gene TRBJ1-2; D call uncertain. The V and J ends lost 0 bases and 2 bases respectively, with 7 bases between them. The CDR3 consists of 14 residues. Germline lookup yields CDR1 LNHDA and CDR2 SQIVND (reference sequence). The CDR3: CASSIDRTNYGYTF. DNA of the CDR3: TGTGCCAGTAGTATAGACCGGACCAACTATGGCTACACCTTC.